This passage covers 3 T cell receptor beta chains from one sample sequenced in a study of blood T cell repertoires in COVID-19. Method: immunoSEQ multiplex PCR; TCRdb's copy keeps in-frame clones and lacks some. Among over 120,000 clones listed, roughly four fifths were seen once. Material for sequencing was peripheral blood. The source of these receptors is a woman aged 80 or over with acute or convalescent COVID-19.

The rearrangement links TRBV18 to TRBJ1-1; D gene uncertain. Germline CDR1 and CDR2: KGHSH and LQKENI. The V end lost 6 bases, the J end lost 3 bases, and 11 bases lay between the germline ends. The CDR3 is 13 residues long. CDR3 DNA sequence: TGTGCCAGCTCCCGATCGGGGTACACTGAAGCTTTCTTT. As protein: CASSRSGYTEAFF. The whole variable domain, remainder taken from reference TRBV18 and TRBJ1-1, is NAGVMQNPRHLVRRRGQEARLRCSPMKGHSHVYWYRQLPEEGLKFMVYLQKENIIDESGMPKERFSAEFPKEGPSILRIQQVVRGDSAAYFCASSRSGYTEAFFGQGTRLTVV.

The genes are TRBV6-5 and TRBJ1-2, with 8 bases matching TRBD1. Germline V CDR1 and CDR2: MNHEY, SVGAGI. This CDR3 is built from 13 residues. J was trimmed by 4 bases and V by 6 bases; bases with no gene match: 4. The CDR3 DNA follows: TGTGCCAGCAGCGTAACAGGGGGCTATGGCTACACCTTC. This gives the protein CASSVTGGYGYTF.

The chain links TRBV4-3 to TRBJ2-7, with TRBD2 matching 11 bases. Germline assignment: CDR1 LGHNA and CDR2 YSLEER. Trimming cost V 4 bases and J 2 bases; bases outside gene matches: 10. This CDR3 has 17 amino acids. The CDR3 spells CASSPDRGTSGPYEQYF. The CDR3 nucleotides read TGCGCCAGCAGCCCGGATCGCGGGACTAGCGGTCCCTACGAGCAGTACTTC.